Listed below are T cell receptor beta chains from one sample, sequenced in a study of blood T cells in healthy people across ages. TCRdb passed the 5' RACE reads through MiXCR, listing each CDR3 protein once. The data hold 650,000 to 1,000,000 distinct CDR3 sequences, with 36% observed a single time. The sequenced sample consisted of blood. These receptors all come from a man younger than 35 in good health. Both conserved end residues are part of each CDR3. A D gene is named only where the DNA matches it firmly. Only some rows state a clone size, as once, few, many or a class for expanded clones.

d_call: .; j_call: TRBJ1-4; clone_size: few; v_call: TRBV4-1; cdr3_aa: CASSQAGLNEKLFF; cdr3_nt: TGCGCCAGCAGCCAAGCGGGCCTTAATGAAAAACTGTTTTTT
d_call: .; j_call: TRBJ2-3; clone_size: .; v_call: TRBV2; cdr3_aa: CASSWGADTQYF; cdr3_nt: TGTGCCAGCAGTTGGGGGGCAGATACGCAGTATTTT
d_call: TRBD2; j_call: TRBJ2-7; clone_size: few; v_call: TRBV20-1; cdr3_aa: CSSKNTGLAGAAGEQYF; cdr3_nt: TGCAGTTCCAAAAACACCGGACTAGCGGGGGCGGCGGGAGAGCAGTACTTC
d_call: .; j_call: TRBJ1-1; clone_size: .; v_call: TRBV7-2; cdr3_aa: CASSIGTQNTEAFF; cdr3_nt: TGTGCCAGCAGCATCGGGACCCAGAACACTGAAGCTTTCTTT
d_call: .; j_call: TRBJ2-4; clone_size: few; v_call: TRBV29-1; cdr3_aa: CSVRGGEPGTKNIQYF; cdr3_nt: TGCAGCGTCCGAGGGGGGGAACCTGGAACCAAAAACATTCAGTACTTC
d_call: .; j_call: TRBJ2-3; clone_size: few; v_call: TRBV3-1; cdr3_aa: CASSQVGQARTDTQYF; cdr3_nt: TGTGCCAGCAGCCAAGTGGGGCAGGCGCGTACAGATACGCAGTATTTT
d_call: .; j_call: TRBJ1-1; clone_size: .; v_call: TRBV5-6; cdr3_aa: CANSLGHMNTEAFF; cdr3_nt: TGTGCCAACAGCCTGGGACACATGAACACTGAAGCTTTCTTT
d_call: .; j_call: TRBJ1-1; clone_size: .; v_call: TRBV7-9; cdr3_aa: CASSRLELSEAFF; cdr3_nt: TGTGCCAGCAGCCGACTGGAGCTCTCTGAAGCTTTCTTT
d_call: .; j_call: TRBJ2-3; clone_size: few; v_call: TRBV5-1; cdr3_aa: CASSLEGSDTDTQYF; cdr3_nt: TGCGCCAGCAGCTTGGAGGGGAGCGACACAGATACGCAGTATTTT
d_call: .; j_call: TRBJ1-6; clone_size: few; v_call: TRBV5-5; cdr3_aa: CASSLDRALISPLHF; cdr3_nt: TGTGCCAGCAGCTTGGACAGGGCCCTAATCTCACCCCTCCACTTT
d_call: .; j_call: TRBJ2-7; clone_size: few; v_call: TRBV3-1; cdr3_aa: CASSPGELYEQYF; cdr3_nt: TGTGCCAGCAGCCCCGGGGAGCTATACGAGCAGTACTTC
d_call: TRBD1; j_call: TRBJ1-1; clone_size: .; v_call: TRBV7-3; cdr3_aa: CASSLDRENEAFF; cdr3_nt: TGTGCCAGCAGCCTGGACAGGGAGAATGAAGCTTTCTTT
d_call: .; j_call: TRBJ1-4; clone_size: few; v_call: TRBV2; cdr3_aa: CASRRDLGDEKLFF; cdr3_nt: TGTGCCAGCAGGCGAGACCTTGGAGACGAAAAACTGTTTTTT
d_call: TRBD1; j_call: TRBJ1-4; clone_size: few; v_call: TRBV2; cdr3_aa: CASSEGGQGGGKLFF; cdr3_nt: TGTGCCAGCAGTGAAGGAGGACAGGGAGGAGGAAAACTGTTTTTT
d_call: .; j_call: TRBJ2-3; clone_size: few; v_call: TRBV7-2; cdr3_aa: CASSPQWRTASTDTQYF; cdr3_nt: TGTGCCAGCAGCCCACAGTGGAGGACTGCTAGCACAGATACGCAGTATTTT
d_call: .; j_call: TRBJ2-5; clone_size: few; v_call: TRBV20-1; cdr3_aa: CSASSSTETQYF; cdr3_nt: TGCAGTGCTAGTTCCTCTACAGAGACCCAGTACTTC
d_call: .; j_call: TRBJ1-1; clone_size: .; v_call: TRBV29-1; cdr3_aa: CSVDSRLNTEAFF; cdr3_nt: TGCAGCGTTGACTCACGGCTTAACACTGAAGCTTTCTTT
d_call: .; j_call: TRBJ2-7; clone_size: .; v_call: TRBV6-5; cdr3_aa: CATTGYNEQYF; cdr3_nt: TGTGCCACCACTGGTTACAATGAGCAGTACTTC
d_call: .; j_call: TRBJ1-2; clone_size: .; v_call: TRBV28; cdr3_aa: CASSLSASAYGYTF; cdr3_nt: TGTGCCAGCAGTTTATCTGCCAGCGCCTATGGCTACACCTTC
d_call: TRBD2; j_call: TRBJ2-3; clone_size: .; v_call: TRBV6-1; cdr3_aa: CASRETSGTDTQYF; cdr3_nt: TGTGCCAGCAGGGAGACTAGCGGCACAGATACGCAGTATTTT